This T cell receptor beta chain was profiled in a study of T cell responses to AZD1222 COVID-19 vaccine. Broader study findings: The span of vaccine-associated CD4 TCRs extended across spike, with dominance at 160-218 and 743-854.

About this clone: Its antigen remains unknown.

Germline V CDR1 and CDR2: KGHSH, LQKENI. The CDR3 covers 14 residues. The V gene end was trimmed by 5 bases and the J gene end by 4 bases; junction bases not matched to a gene: 6. Clones were sequenced by immunoSEQ multiplex PCR, and TCRdb holds only the in-frame ones, with some missing. This sample has under 200,000 clones, with roughly nine tenths found just once. The rearrangement links TRBV18 to TRBJ1-1; 8 bases line up with TRBD1. The clonotype was recovered from an adult in good health. The sequencing here drew on peripheral blood, taken on day 0 of AZD1222 vaccination. CDR3 in DNA: TGTGCCAGCTCAACTACCCAGGGGGCCACTGAAGCTTTCTTT. Translated, it gives CASSTTQGATEAFF.